These 10 T cell receptor beta chains share one sample of origin, sequenced in a study of T-cell reconstitution after alpha-beta-depleted transplantation in children. Unique molecular identifiers featured in how the TCRbeta library was prepared. MiXCR, run by TCRdb on the PCR reads, gives a single entry per CDR3 protein. The sample yields 150,000 to 250,000 distinct CDR3 sequences, 6.3% seen once. The source material was PBMCs, sampled before TCRalphabeta/CD19-depleted stem cell transplant. The source is a girl under two years old with combined immunodeficiency, due to receive a stem cell transplant.

This clonotype was detected many times. The CDR3 spells CASSYPGNTGELFF. The CDR3 DNA follows: TGTGCCAGCAGTTATCCGGGGAACACCGGGGAGCTGTTTTTT. The J gene is TRBJ2-2, the V gene TRBV12-3 or TRBV12-4; no clear D gene. This CDR3 is 14 amino acids long. Deletions cut 4 bases from V and 1 base from J, with 7 bases between.

This clonotype was detected ten times or more. The CDR3 coding sequence is TGTGCCAGCAGCCAAGTATTGGGGACTAGTGCTTATGAGCAGTTCTTC. Translation gives CASSQVLGTSAYEQFF. The chain is built from TRBV14 and TRBJ2-1; 8 nucleotides agree with TRBD2. The CDR3 is 16 amino acids. Trimming removed 1 base from V and 8 bases from J; junction bases left unmatched: 10. Germline V gene data show CDR1 as SGHDN and CDR2 as FVKESK.

There are a few counts of this clonotype. The J gene is TRBJ1-3, the V gene TRBV7-8; no reliable D call. The CDR3 loop spans 15 amino acids. Germline V gives CDR1 SGHVS, CDR2 FQNEAQ. Trimming took 7 bases from V and 2 from J, leaving 15 bases between them. CDR3 in amino acids: CASTLSGSTGNTIYF. The CDR3, as DNA: TGTGCCAGCACCCTCTCGGGCTCTACTGGAAACACCATATATTTT.

This clonotype was found many times. This rearrangement joins TRBV9 to TRBJ2-3; D is perhaps TRBD1 or TRBD2 (5 bases each). CDR1 is SGDLS, CDR2 YYNGEE, per germline. V was cut by 1 base and J by 3 bases, with 12 bases left in between. The CDR3 consists of 15 residues. The CDR3 reads CASSVRGGATDTQYF. The CDR3 region has the DNA TGTGCCAGCAGCGTACGGGGCGGAGCGACAGATACGCAGTATTTT.

There are many counts of this clonotype. J is TRBJ2-1 and V is TRBV15; D call uncertain. Germline loops: CDR1 LNHNV, CDR2 YYDKDF (reference sequence). Deletions cut 4 bases from V and 9 bases from J, with 13 bases between. The CDR3 runs 13 residues. The chain's CDR3 is CATSNLPKIEQFF. The CDR3, as DNA: TGTGCCACCAGCAACTTACCGAAGATTGAGCAGTTCTTC.

This clonotype has a count of ten or more. The chain couples TRBV20-1 to TRBJ2-1, with 9 bases that match TRBD2. The CDR3 totals 14 residues. The V and J ends lost 2 bases and 7 bases, in that order; junction bases with no gene match: 6. Germline V gene sequence: CDR1 DFQATT, CDR2 SNEGSKA (reference sequence). CDR3 loop: CSARNSGSTNEQFF. Written as DNA, the CDR3 is TGCAGTGCTAGAAATAGCGGGAGTACTAATGAGCAGTTCTTC.

In this sample, this clonotype turned up many times. The gene calls are TRBV19 and TRBJ1-5; D is uncertain. V lost 2 bases, J lost 3 bases, and 8 bases lay in between. The germline CDR1 and CDR2 sequences are LNHDA and SQIVND (reference sequence). The CDR3 length is 14 residues. The CDR3 DNA follows: TGTGCCAGTAGTATATCTGGGGACAATCAGCCCCAGCATTTT. This codes for CASSISGDNQPQHF.

This clonotype showed up many times. The chain carries TRBV27 and TRBJ1-2; D is unclear. Trimming cost V 3 bases and J 3 bases, with 8 bases left between them. Germline V CDR1 and CDR2: MNHEY, SMNVEV (reference sequence). This CDR3 contains 13 residues. The CDR3 DNA reads TGTGCCAGCAGTTTCCGATGGGACTATGGCTACACCTTC. Translation: CASSFRWDYGYTF.

This clonotype has a count of ten or more. V usage is TRBV24-1 and J usage is TRBJ2-3; D unclear. Per germline, CDR1 KGHDR and CDR2 SFDVKD. The CDR3 runs 12 residues. V dropped 7 bases and J dropped 1 base, with 5 bases sitting between them. CDR3 coding DNA: TGTGCCACCAGCCGTCGCACAGATACGCAGTATTTT. Amino acid sequence: CATSRRTDTQYF.

This clonotype was counted a few times. The V call is TRBV20-1, the J call TRBJ2-3; D unresolved. The V and J ends lost 1 base and 2 bases respectively, with 13 bases between them. Germline-derived CDR1 and CDR2 are DFQATT and SNEGSKA (reference sequence). CDR3 length: 15 residues. CDR3 amino acids: CSARVLVPPTDTQYF. CDR3 coding DNA: TGCAGTGCTAGAGTTTTAGTCCCCCCCACAGATACGCAGTATTTT.